The source of this T cell receptor (beta chain) is a study of OX40 agonist ivuxolimab in advanced cancers. Study as a whole: Intravenous ivuxolimab was administered to patients every 2 weeks at 0.01 to 10 mg/kg.

A remark on this clone: Antigen unknown.

Overall study results and limits: Normalized expansion of T-cell clones was also low for some nonresponders. Clonal expansion in partial responders at 0.1-3.0 mg/kg ranked among the lowest.

Sequencing was performed with immunoSEQ multiplex PCR; in TCRdb, only in-frame clones are kept and a portion is missing. The table shows more than 90,000 clones, with about 79% occurring only once. Germline CDR1 reads MNHEY; CDR2 reads SVGAGI. This CDR3 region has 13 residues. V was trimmed by 5 bases and J by 5 bases, leaving 12 bases between them. The clonotype was recovered from an adult with an advanced solid tumor such as melanoma, head and neck, liver or kidney cancer. The chain is built from TRBV6-5 and TRBJ1-1; tentative D call: TRBD1 (6 bases). This material consisted of CD4+ or CD8+ T cells sorted from blood, taken in a trial of the OX40 agonist ivuxolimab. For the CDR3, the DNA is TGTGCCAGCAGTCCGAGGGGGGGAACTGAAGCTTTCTTT. It codes for CASSPRGGTEAFF.